One sample yielded the 8 T cell receptor beta chains listed below, sequenced in a study of cytotoxic CD8 clonotypes in ibrutinib-treated CLL. Generated by immunoSEQ multiplex PCR, the TCRdb table keeps only in-frame clones and is missing some. Of some 150,000 clones in the sample, around 80% are singletons; the top ten hold 7.6%. The specimen comprised PBMCs, sampled after 36 months of ibrutinib treatment. Receptor source: a human donor with chronic lymphocytic leukemia.

This clone is a singleton in its sample. This chain uses TRBV6-1 with TRBJ1-2; 9 nucleotides agree with TRBD1. The CDR3 spans 14 residues. The germline gives CDR1 MNHNS, CDR2 SASEGT. The ends lost 2 bases at V and 8 bases at J; junction bases unmatched: 6. The CDR3 DNA follows: TGTGCCAGCAGTGAACTGGACAGGGGAAGCGGCTACACCTTC. As protein: CASSELDRGSGYTF.

The chain joins TRBV30 to TRBJ1-6; tentative D call: TRBD1 (6 bases). This CDR3 contains 14 residues. Germline CDR1 and CDR2: GTSNPN and SVGIG (reference sequence). The germline V and J ends were trimmed by 0 bases and 10 bases, with 13 bases remaining between them. For the CDR3, the DNA is TGTGCCTGGAGTGTACCCAGGGGCGGATCACCCCTCCACTTT. This sequence encodes CAWSVPRGGSPLHF. The variable domain in full, completed from reference TRBV30 and TRBJ1-6, reads SQTIHQWPATLVQPVGSPLSLECTVEGTSNPNLYWYRQAAGRGLQLLFYSVGIGQISSEVPQNLSASRPQDRQFILSSKKLLLSDSGFYLCAWSVPRGGSPLHFGNGTRLTVT.

In this sample, this clone turned up a few times. This CDR3 is also generated by other DNA sequences in the sample. The chain links TRBV6-5 to TRBJ2-7, with TRBD2 as a possible D gene (5 bases). The CDR3 loop spans 15 amino acids. V lost 0 bases, J lost 3 bases, and 12 bases lay in between. Per the germline V gene, CDR1 is MNHEY and CDR2 is SVGAGI. In nucleotides, the CDR3 is TGTGCCAGCAGTTACTCGGTAGCGCCGTTCTACGAGCAGTACTTC. Its translation: CASSYSVAPFYEQYF.

The CDR3 protein is CASAPGQHYEQYF. Written as DNA, the CDR3 is TGTGCCAGTGCCCCGGGACAGCACTACGAGCAGTACTTC. The chain couples TRBV27 to TRBJ2-7; 7 bases agree with TRBD1. V lost 9 bases to trimming and J lost 3 bases; unmatched junction nucleotides: 8. The CDR3 is 13 residues long. The germline V gene encodes CDR1 MNHEY and CDR2 SMNVEV (reference sequence).

The CDR3, as DNA: TGTGCCAGCAGCGTAGCCGGAGGGGGGCTGGTCAATGAGCAGTTCTTC. Translation gives CASSVAGGGLVNEQFF. This chain connects TRBV9 to TRBJ2-1; D tentatively fits TRBD1 or TRBD2 (6 bases each). Trimming left V 0 bases short and J 6 bases short, with 16 bases between. The CDR3 extends over 16 amino acids. The germline V gene has CDR1 SGDLS and CDR2 YYNGEE.

This chain connects TRBV7-3 to TRBJ2-1; 11 bases are shared with TRBD2. Germline-derived CDR1 and CDR2 are SGHTA and FQGTGA. The trim removed 2 bases at V and 6 bases at J, leaving 12 bases unmatched. This CDR3 is 18 amino acids long. CDR3 region: CASSLSGLGLAGGNEQFF. The CDR3, as DNA: TGTGCCAGCAGCTTATCCGGGTTAGGGCTAGCGGGAGGCAATGAGCAGTTCTTC.

The rearrangement links TRBV27 to TRBJ1-1; 10 bases match TRBD1. The CDR3 totals 14 residues. Losses at the gene ends were 6 bases for V and 6 bases for J; bases not matched to a gene: 7. Per the germline V gene, CDR1 is MNHEY and CDR2 is SMNVEV (reference sequence). This CDR3 is CASSVDRGHPEAFF. Here the CDR3 DNA reads TGTGCCAGCAGCGTAGACAGGGGGCATCCTGAAGCTTTCTTT.

The V call is TRBV6-5, the J call TRBJ1-2, with no clear D. V dropped 9 bases and J dropped 5 bases, with 22 bases sitting between them. CDR1 and CDR2 from the germline V gene are MNHEY and SVGAGI. The CDR3 sequence is 15 residues long. Here the CDR3 reads CASSLVASAGYGYTF. The CDR3 region has the DNA TGTGCCAGTTCCTTAGTGGCCAGCGCCGGATATGGCTACACCTTC.